This paragraph covers one T cell receptor beta chain sequence. Antigen unknown. The germline V gene has CDR1 SQVTM and CDR2 ANQGSEA. This CDR3 spans 11 amino acids. V was shortened by 7 bases and J by 4 bases, with 10 bases between the two germline ends. This specimen comes from a study of T cells in localized non-small cell lung cancer. Findings of the study overall: In adjacent lung, a median around 50 of the top 100 tumor clones were found. Adjacent uninvolved lung had the highest clonality, suggesting focused antigen responses.

The data were produced by immunoSEQ multiplex PCR, yet TCRdb's version contains in-frame clones alone and is incomplete. Of almost 40,000 clones detected, roughly 88% appear once; the ten largest clones hold about 5.4%. The sequences come from peripheral blood mononuclear cells, collected before any cancer treatment. The rearrangement links TRBV29-1 to TRBJ1-2; D unclear. The receptor comes from a male donor aged 60 or over with stage II lung adenocarcinoma. CDR3 coding DNA: TGCAGCGCTGGGGTATCCTATGGCTACACCTTC. It translates to CSAGVSYGYTF. Full variable domain (missing parts from reference TRBV29-1 and TRBJ1-2): SAVISQKPSRDICQRGTSLTIQCQVDSQVTMMFWYRQQPGQSLTLIATANQGSEATYESGFVIDKFPISRPNLTFSTLTVSNMSPEDSSIYLCSAGVSYGYTFGSGTRLTVV.